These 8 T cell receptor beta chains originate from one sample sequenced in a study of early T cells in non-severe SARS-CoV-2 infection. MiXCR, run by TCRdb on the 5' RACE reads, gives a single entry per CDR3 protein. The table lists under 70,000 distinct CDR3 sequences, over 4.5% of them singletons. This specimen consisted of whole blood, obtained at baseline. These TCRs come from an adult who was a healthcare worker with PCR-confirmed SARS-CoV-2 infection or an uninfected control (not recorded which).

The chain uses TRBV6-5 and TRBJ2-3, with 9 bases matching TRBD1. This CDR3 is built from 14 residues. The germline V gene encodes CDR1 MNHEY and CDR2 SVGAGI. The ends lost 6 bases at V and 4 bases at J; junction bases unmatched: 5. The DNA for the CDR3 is TGTGCCAGCAGGGTACAGGGGGCCGCAGATACGCAGTATTTT. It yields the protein CASRVQGAADTQYF.

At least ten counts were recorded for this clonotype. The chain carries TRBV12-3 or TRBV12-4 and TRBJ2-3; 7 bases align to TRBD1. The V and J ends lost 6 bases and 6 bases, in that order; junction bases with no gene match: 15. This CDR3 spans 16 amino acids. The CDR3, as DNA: TGTGCCAGCAGCCGCGACAGGGCTTGGGATTTGGATACGCAGTATTTT. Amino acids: CASSRDRAWDLDTQYF.

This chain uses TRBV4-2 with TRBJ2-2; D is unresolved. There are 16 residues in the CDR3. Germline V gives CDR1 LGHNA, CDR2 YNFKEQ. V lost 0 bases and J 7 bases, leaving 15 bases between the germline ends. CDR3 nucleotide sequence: TGTGCCAGCAGCCAAGAGAGTTCTCGACGGGTCGGGGAGCTGTTTTTT. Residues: CASSQESSRRVGELFF.

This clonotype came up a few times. CDR3 in amino acids: CASSQDQPREQYF. The CDR3 region has the DNA TGTGCCAGCAGCCAAGATCAGCCCCGCGAGCAGTACTTC. J is TRBJ2-7 and V is TRBV4-2; D unclear. The CDR3 spans 13 residues. V was clipped by 0 bases and J by 6 bases, with 9 bases between them. Per the germline V gene, CDR1 is LGHNA and CDR2 is YNFKEQ.

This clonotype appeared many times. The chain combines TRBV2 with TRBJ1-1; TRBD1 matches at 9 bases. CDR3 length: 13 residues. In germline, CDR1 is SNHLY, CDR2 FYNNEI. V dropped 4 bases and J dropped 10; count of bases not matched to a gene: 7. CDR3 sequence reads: CASSGGPDRGAFF. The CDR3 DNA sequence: TGTGCCAGCAGTGGGGGTCCGGACAGGGGAGCTTTCTTT.

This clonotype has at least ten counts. CDR3 sequence (DNA): TGTGCCAGCAGCTTAGCGTTGGGGTACACTGAAGCTTTCTTT. Amino acids: CASSLALGYTEAFF. The V gene is TRBV11-1, the J gene TRBJ1-1, with D hard to call. CDR1 SGHAT and CDR2 FQDESV come from the germline V gene (reference sequence). The V gene lost 0 bases and the J gene lost 3 bases, with 8 bases spanning the gap. The CDR3 is made up of 14 amino acids.

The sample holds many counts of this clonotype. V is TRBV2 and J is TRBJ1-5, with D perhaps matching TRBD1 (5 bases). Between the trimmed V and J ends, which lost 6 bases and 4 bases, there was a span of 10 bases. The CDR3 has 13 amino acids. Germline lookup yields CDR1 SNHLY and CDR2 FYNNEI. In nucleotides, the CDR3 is TGTGCCAGCAGAACGGGGCCAAATCAGCCCCAGCATTTT. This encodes CASRTGPNQPQHF.

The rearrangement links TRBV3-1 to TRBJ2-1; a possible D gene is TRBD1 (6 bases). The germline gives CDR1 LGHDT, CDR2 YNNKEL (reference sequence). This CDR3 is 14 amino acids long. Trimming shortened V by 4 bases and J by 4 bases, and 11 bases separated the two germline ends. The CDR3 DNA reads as TGTGCCAGCAGCCCCCGGACAGAGTACAATGAGCAGTTCTTC. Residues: CASSPRTEYNEQFF.